The rows below give T cell receptor beta chains drawn from one sample of a study of shared clonotypes between healthy human individuals. Assay used: immunoSEQ multiplex PCR; TCRdb lists only in-frame clones, some missing. Here the sample spans about 2 million clones, just under 95% being singletons. Source material: naive CD8+ T cells sorted from blood. The receptors here all came from a man younger than 30 in good health. CDR3s include the opening cysteine and the closing phenylalanine or tryptophan. D genes are given only for firm matches. Clone size is stated in some rows and not others, as once, few, many or a class when expanded.

abundance	j_gene	v_gene	d_gene	CDR3aa	CDR3nt
once	TRBJ2-7	TRBV19	.	CASSEDVETYEQYF	TGTGCCAGTAGCGAGGACGTTGAAACCTACGAGCAGTACTTC
.	TRBJ1-4	TRBV10-3	.	CAISESGSNEKLFF	TGTGCCATCAGTGAGTCGGGCTCTAATGAAAAACTGTTTTTT
.	TRBJ1-2	TRBV7-2	.	CASSFRRGEDGYTF	TGTGCCAGCAGCTTCCGGAGGGGGGAGGATGGCTACACCTTC
.	TRBJ2-1	TRBV7-9	.	CASDTRGYEQFF	TGTGCCAGCGATACCCGGGGGTATGAGCAGTTCTTC
.	TRBJ2-7	TRBV7-9	.	CASSRSDSLSYEQYF	TGTGCCAGCAGCCGATCGGACAGCCTATCCTACGAGCAGTACTTC
once	TRBJ1-1	TRBV6-6	.	CASSYSGTTEAFF	TGTGCCAGCAGTTACTCTGGGACCACTGAAGCTTTCTTT
.	TRBJ1-1	TRBV7-9	.	CASSLGMGENTEAFF	TGTGCCAGCAGCTTAGGTATGGGGGAGAACACTGAAGCTTTCTTT
few	TRBJ2-3	TRBV27	.	CASSPLGPTDTQYF	TGTGCCAGCAGTCCCCTAGGACCCACAGATACGCAGTATTTT
.	TRBJ1-6	TRBV6-5	.	CASSPQSIDSPLHF	TGTGCCAGCAGTCCCCAATCGATAGATTCACCCCTCCACTTT
.	TRBJ1-1	TRBV30	TRBD1	CAWIRTGGGMNTEAFF	TGTGCCTGGATTAGGACAGGGGGCGGAATGAACACTGAAGCTTTCTTT
.	TRBJ2-7	TRBV4-2	.	CASSPWPGSYEQYF	TGTGCCAGCAGCCCCTGGCCAGGGTCCTACGAGCAGTACTTC
.	TRBJ2-1	TRBV27	.	CASSFTLTSYNEQFF	TGTGCCAGCAGTTTTACACTGACCTCCTACAATGAGCAGTTCTTC
.	TRBJ1-6	TRBV28	.	CASSLGMGFPLHF	TGTGCCAGCAGTTTAGGAATGGGGTTCCCCCTCCACTTT
.	TRBJ1-2	TRBV27	.	CASRVASDYGYTF	TGTGCCAGCAGGGTGGCGTCTGACTATGGCTACACCTTC
.	TRBJ1-2	TRBV4-1	.	CASSPSRGEGEGYTF	TGCGCCAGCAGCCCAAGCCGAGGGGAAGGAGAGGGCTACACCTTC
.	TRBJ2-7	TRBV4-1	TRBD1	CASSHRQGYYEQYF	TGCGCCAGCAGCCACCGACAGGGATACTACGAGCAGTACTTC
.	TRBJ2-5	TRBV5-1	TRBD1	CASSPDRVEETQYF	TGCGCCAGCAGCCCCGACAGGGTGGAAGAGACCCAGTACTTC
once	TRBJ2-2	TRBV6-5	.	CASSLDSANTGELFF	TGTGCCAGCAGCCTAGACAGCGCGAACACCGGGGAGCTGTTTTTT
.	TRBJ2-3	TRBV9	TRBD2	CASSSPGLAGDVGAPDTQYF	TGTGCCAGCAGCTCGCCGGGACTAGCGGGCGATGTAGGAGCCCCAGATACGCAGTATTTT
.	TRBJ2-3	TRBV6-5	TRBD2	CASSLAGDSDTQYF	TGTGCCAGCAGTCTAGCGGGAGATTCAGATACGCAGTATTTT
.	TRBJ2-7	TRBV29-1	.	CSVEDLTGSYEQYF	TGCAGCGTTGAAGATCTGACAGGTTCCTACGAGCAGTACTTC
.	TRBJ2-4	TRBV5-8	.	CASSLVAGATMDIQYF	TGTGCCAGCAGCTTGGTAGCAGGGGCCACGATGGACATTCAGTACTTC
.	TRBJ1-1	TRBV20-1	.	CGLGGNTEAFF	TGCGGCCTAGGGGGGAACACTGAAGCTTTCTTT